These 8 T cell receptor beta chains were all obtained from the same sample, sequenced in a study of OX40 agonist ivuxolimab in advanced cancers. Using immunoSEQ multiplex PCR, the repertoire was profiled, and TCRdb retains in-frame clones only, with some absent. The table includes over 90,000 clones, around 86% detected once. This material consisted of CD4+ or CD8+ T cells sorted from blood, taken in a trial of the OX40 agonist ivuxolimab. The receptors were sampled from an adult with an advanced solid tumor such as melanoma, head and neck, liver or kidney cancer.

CDR3 amino acids: CASSPTLAGSQEQYF. CDR3 coding DNA: TGTGCCAGCAGCCCCACACTAGCGGGATCTCAAGAGCAGTACTTC. The V and J genes are TRBV7-9 and TRBJ2-7, with 10 bases aligning to TRBD2. V gave up 5 bases and J gave up 7 bases; unmatched junction bases: 11. Germline loops: CDR1 SEHNR, CDR2 FQNEAQ (reference sequence). The CDR3 length is 15 residues.

This chain uses TRBV7-8 with TRBJ2-7; 8 bases map to TRBD1. CDR1 and CDR2 from the germline V gene are SGHVS and FQNEAQ. The trim removed 5 bases at V and 3 bases at J, leaving 3 bases unmatched. The CDR3 contains 13 residues. The CDR3 sequence: CASSIQGDYEQYF. In DNA form, the CDR3 reads TGTGCCAGCAGCATACAGGGGGACTACGAGCAGTACTTC.

The chain links TRBV12-5 to TRBJ2-3; D is unclear. V lost 4 bases to trimming and J lost 4 bases, with 12 bases between them. CDR1 is LGHNT and CDR2 is FRNRAP in the germline V gene. The CDR3 spans 14 residues. This chain's CDR3 is CASGSHQTPDTQYF. CDR3 sequence (DNA): TGTGCTAGTGGTTCTCACCAGACGCCAGATACGCAGTATTTT.

In its sample, this clone was seen a few times. The chain uses TRBV5-1 and TRBJ1-2; 9 bases agree with TRBD1. CDR3 length equals 15 residues. Germline CDR1 SGHRS, CDR2 YFSETQ. V lost 4 bases, J lost 0 bases, and 4 bases stayed unmatched. CDR3 sequence: CASSPTGGANYGYTF. The CDR3 DNA reads TGCGCCAGCAGCCCGACAGGGGGAGCTAACTATGGCTACACCTTC.

In this sample, this clone turned up a few times. This rearrangement joins TRBV2 to TRBJ1-2, with TRBD1 matching over 11 bases. The trim removed 6 bases at V and 7 bases at J, leaving 7 bases unmatched. In germline, CDR1 is SNHLY, CDR2 FYNNEI. The length of the CDR3 is 14 residues. CDR3 residues: CASRPGTGGFGYTF. Written as DNA, the CDR3 is TGTGCCAGCAGGCCCGGGACAGGGGGTTTTGGCTACACCTTC.

This rearrangement joins TRBV6-1 to TRBJ2-5; D is undetermined. CDR1 is MNHNS, CDR2 SASEGT, per germline. The V gene lost 1 base and the J gene lost 5 bases, with 11 bases spanning the gap. The CDR3 loop spans 14 amino acids. The CDR3 loop reads CASSEDPWAETQYF. The CDR3 DNA is TGTGCCAGCAGTGAAGATCCCTGGGCGGAGACCCAGTACTTC.

The genes are TRBV18 and TRBJ2-1; TRBD2 matches at 13 bases. The CDR3 is 16 residues long. Germline-derived CDR1 and CDR2 are KGHSH and LQKENI. J was trimmed by 9 bases and V by 3 bases; bases with no gene match: 8. The CDR3 is CASSPGLAGAEGEQFF. The CDR3 region has the DNA TGTGCCAGCTCACCCGGACTAGCGGGAGCCGAGGGTGAGCAGTTCTTC.

The CDR3 region has the DNA TGTGCCAGCAGCTTGGGTGGGACAGGCTATGGCTACACCTTC. Protein sequence: CASSLGGTGYGYTF. The chain joins TRBV7-9 to TRBJ1-2; 8 nucleotides align to TRBD1. CDR3 length: 14 amino acids. Germline CDR1 is SEHNR and CDR2 is FQNEAQ (reference sequence). After removal of 3 bases from V and 4 bases from J, the junction contained 4 bases not matched to a gene.